The sequence of this T cell receptor (beta chain) was determined in a study of spatial heterogeneity in lung cancer. The overall study: Samples were donated by 72 untreated early-stage non-small cell lung cancer patients. Available follow-up PBMC samples, collected a median of roughly two years post-resection, were sequenced. Every unique TCR and UMI combination, on average, appeared more than ten times in raw reads.

The study's findings and limits: Ubiquitous expanded tumor TCRs showed up in blood more at resection than follow-up.

Germline-derived CDR1 and CDR2 are SNHLY and FYNNEI. V lost 7 bases to trimming and J lost 4 bases, with 14 bases between them. The length of the CDR3 is 14 residues. A word on this clonotype: What it binds is unknown.

Time point here: blood at routine non-recurrence follow-up after resection. Tumor, nontumor lung or frozen PBMC supplied whole RNA, sequenced without sorting. MiXCR, applied by TCRdb to the 5' RACE reads, yields one record per CDR3 protein. The sample holds some 110,000 distinct CDR3 sequences, 12% seen once. Sequenced here: PBMCs, sampled at follow-up. The gene calls are TRBV2 and TRBJ2-1, with D possibly TRBD2 on 5 matching bases. The sequence derives from a male donor with early-stage non-small cell lung cancer. The CDR3 DNA reads TGTGCCAGCATTGGCCCCCGGAGGTACAATGAGCAGTTCTTC. It yields the protein CASIGPRRYNEQFF.